These 25 T cell receptor beta chains originate from one sample sequenced in a study of OX40 agonist ivuxolimab in advanced cancers. Clones were read by immunoSEQ multiplex PCR, and TCRdb kept only the in-frame ones, dropping some. The repertoire holds about 84,000 clones, with about 80% as singletons. The source material was CD4+ or CD8+ T cells sorted from blood, sampled in a trial of the OX40 agonist ivuxolimab. These receptor sequences come from an adult with an advanced solid tumor such as melanoma, head and neck, liver or kidney cancer.

The rearrangement joins TRBV19 to TRBJ2-3; possibly TRBD2 for D (6 bases). In germline, CDR1 is LNHDA, CDR2 SQIVND (reference sequence). V shed 0 bases and J shed 9 bases, with 22 bases lying between them. This CDR3 is built from 17 residues. CDR3 nucleotide sequence: TGTGCCAGTAGTATAGATTTTGGACTACCCGCCGGAGGAACGCAGTATTTT. Translation gives CASSIDFGLPAGGTQYF.

The rearrangement links TRBV7-3 to TRBJ1-1; D is perhaps TRBD1 (5 bases). The CDR3 has 13 residues. V was shortened by 5 bases and J by 7 bases, with 14 bases between the two germline ends. The V gene's germline CDR1 is SGHTA and CDR2 FQGTGA. The CDR3 bases are TGTGCCAGCAGCCCTGGGTGGGGGTTTGAAGCTTTCTTT. Its protein product is CASSPGWGFEAFF.

The chain uses TRBV7-2 and TRBJ1-3; 7 nucleotides align to TRBD1. CDR1 and CDR2 (germline): SGHTA, FQGNSA. Trimming cost V 2 bases and J 3 bases; bases outside gene matches: 4. The CDR3 loop spans 15 amino acids. The CDR3 DNA follows: TGTGCCAGCAGCTTATCAACAGGGGTTGGAAACACCATATATTTT. Its translation: CASSLSTGVGNTIYF.

The chain carries TRBV6-6 and TRBJ1-4, with TRBD1 matching over 7 bases. The CDR3 length is 15 residues. V lost 8 bases and J lost 0; bases outside the gene matches: 6. The germline gives CDR1 MNHNY, CDR2 SVGAGI (reference sequence). CDR3 sequence: CASRDSLTTNEKLFF. In DNA form, the CDR3 reads TGTGCCAGCCGGGACAGCCTAACAACTAATGAAAAACTGTTTTTT.

This clone was seen only once. J is TRBJ2-3 and V is TRBV7-2, with D possibly matching TRBD2 (5 bases). The V end was cut by 5 bases, the J end by 1 base, with 16 bases between. The CDR3 length is 16 residues. Germline CDR1 SGHTA, CDR2 FQGNSA. The chain's CDR3 is CASSPMGRGRTDTQYF. In DNA form, the CDR3 reads TGTGCCAGCAGCCCTATGGGGAGAGGGCGCACAGATACGCAGTATTTT. The variable domain in full, completed from reference TRBV7-2 and TRBJ2-3, reads GAGVSQSPSNKVTEKGKDVELRCDPISGHTALYWYRQSLGQGLEFLIYFQGNSAPDKSGLPSDRFSAERTGGSVSTLTIQRTQQEDSAVYLCASSPMGRGRTDTQYFGPGTRLTVL.

The CDR3 bases are TGCGCCAGCAGCCAAGATCCAGGGTCGGGAAATCAGCCCCAGCATTTT. This codes for CASSQDPGSGNQPQHF. The chain has TRBV4-3 and TRBJ1-5, with D perhaps TRBD1 (5 bases). Germline CDR1 and CDR2: LGHNA and YSLEER. The CDR3 is 16 residues long. With 0 bases removed from V and 4 bases from J, the gap between germline ends came to 13 bases.

The chain links TRBV6-5 to TRBJ2-7, with TRBD1 as a possible D gene (5 bases). Germline CDR1 and CDR2: MNHEY and SVGAGI. V was cut by 6 bases and J by 6 bases, with 9 bases left in between. This CDR3 has 11 residues. CDR3 coding DNA: TGTGCCAGCAGGGCAGGGCCCGAGCAGTACTTC. Protein product: CASRAGPEQYF.

The chain carries TRBV10-3 and TRBJ1-3; tentative D call: TRBD1 (6 bases). The CDR3 length is 16 residues. The V and J ends lost 2 bases and 0 bases respectively, with 11 bases between them. Germline V gene sequence: CDR1 ENHRY, CDR2 SYGVKD. The CDR3 region is CAISERTDYSGNTIYF. In nucleotides, the CDR3 is TGTGCCATCAGTGAGAGGACAGACTACTCTGGAAACACCATATATTTT.

This chain links TRBV6-6 with TRBJ2-6; a possible D gene is TRBD2 (6 bases). The CDR3 runs 15 residues. Trimming took off 3 bases at V and 3 bases at J, with 9 bases between the two ends. Germline V gives CDR1 MNHNY, CDR2 SVGAGI (reference sequence). The CDR3 loop reads CASSYGGSGANVLTF. The CDR3, as DNA: TGTGCCAGCAGTTATGGAGGGAGTGGGGCCAACGTCCTGACTTTC.

The chain uses TRBV10-3 and TRBJ1-2; 7 bases are shared with TRBD1. Trimming cost V 6 bases and J 3 bases; bases outside gene matches: 7. The CDR3 covers 14 residues. Germline loops: CDR1 ENHRY, CDR2 SYGVKD. CDR3 sequence: CAISRQGSDYGYTF. In DNA, the CDR3 is TGTGCCATCAGCAGACAGGGTAGTGACTATGGCTACACCTTC.

This clone was picked up one time. The chain recombines TRBV7-8 with TRBJ1-3; TRBD1 matches 7 bases. The CDR3 spans 17 residues. V shed 1 base, J shed 1 base, and the junction held 7 bases outside the gene matches. Germline lookup yields CDR1 SGHVS and CDR2 FQNEAQ. CDR3 protein: CASSLEGATASGNTIYF. The DNA for the CDR3 is TGTGCCAGCAGCTTAGAGGGGGCAACCGCTTCTGGAAACACCATATATTTT.

The chain links TRBV19 to TRBJ2-7, with 9 bases that match TRBD1. CDR3 size: 20 residues. Germline trimming cut 3 bases from V and 0 bases from J; bases unmatched to any gene: 18. Per germline, CDR1 LNHDA and CDR2 SQIVND (reference sequence). In nucleotides, the CDR3 is TGTGCCAGTAGTATCTGCCGGGACAGGGCAGGGGGGGGCCCCTCCTACGAGCAGTACTTC. This translates into CASSICRDRAGGGPSYEQYF.

The V and J genes are TRBV28 and TRBJ1-5; tentatively, D is TRBD1 (5 bases). The CDR3 has 14 residues. Germline V gene lookup returns CDR1 MDHEN and CDR2 SYDVKM. The V gene lost 8 bases and the J gene lost 3 bases, with 14 bases spanning the gap. CDR3 amino acids: CASLTAQVNQPQHF. The CDR3 coding sequence is TGTGCCAGCCTCACGGCACAGGTCAATCAGCCCCAGCATTTT.

A few counts support this clone. The chain employs TRBV4-2 and TRBJ1-1, with D possibly matching TRBD1 (6 bases). V lost 6 bases and J 4 bases, leaving 21 bases between the germline ends. The CDR3 has 16 amino acids. Germline V gene lookup returns CDR1 LGHNA and CDR2 YNFKEQ. CDR3: CASSQRGGRVSTEAFF. CDR3 nucleotides: TGTGCCAGCAGTCAAAGGGGGGGAAGGGTAAGCACTGAAGCTTTCTTT.

The chain carries TRBV29-1 and TRBJ2-5; possible D gene TRBD1, 5 bases. Trimming cost V 7 bases and J 2 bases, with 17 bases left between them. Germline V CDR1 and CDR2: SQVTM, ANQGSEA. CDR3 length: 14 residues. The CDR3 bases are TGCAGCGCCGCGTCCCCAGGGCAACAAGAGACCCAGTACTTC. Translated, it gives CSAASPGQQETQYF.

A few counts support this clone. The chain employs TRBV5-1 and TRBJ1-6; the D is unclear. Trimming pared 4 bases from V and 5 bases from J, leaving 16 bases between. The CDR3 totals 16 residues. The germline V gene has CDR1 SGHRS and CDR2 YFSETQ. The CDR3 sequence is CASSVMTLRDNSPLHF. The CDR3, as DNA: TGCGCCAGCAGCGTGATGACCCTTAGGGATAATTCACCCCTCCACTTT.

V usage is TRBV6-6 and J usage is TRBJ2-7; the D gene could be TRBD1 or TRBD2 (5 bases each). Germline V CDR1 and CDR2: MNHNY, SVGAGI (reference sequence). This CDR3 has 14 residues. Trimming removed 5 bases from V and 0 bases from J, with 11 bases in between. The CDR3 coding sequence is TGTGCCAGCAGTACCGGGACGGACTCCTACGAGCAGTACGTC. Translating it yields CASSTGTDSYEQYV.

Here the CDR3 reads CASSIPGGIYGYTF. The CDR3 DNA reads as TGTGCCAGTAGTATACCAGGGGGGATCTATGGCTACACCTTC. This rearrangement joins TRBV19 to TRBJ1-2; 7 positions agree with TRBD1. Trimming at V came to 2 bases and at J to 4 bases, leaving 4 bases not matched to a gene. The CDR3 consists of 14 residues. Germline V lookup: CDR1 LNHDA, CDR2 SQIVND (reference sequence).

V is TRBV4-2 and J is TRBJ2-1; 12 bases align to TRBD2. The CDR3 totals 15 residues. J was trimmed by 13 bases and V by 0 bases; bases with no gene match: 7. Germline-derived CDR1 and CDR2 are LGHNA and YNFKEQ. The CDR3 loop is CASSQEALAGGFQFF. In DNA, the CDR3 is TGTGCCAGCAGCCAAGAGGCTCTAGCGGGGGGGTTTCAGTTCTTC.

This rearrangement joins TRBV7-2 to TRBJ1-6; weak D call: TRBD1 (6 bases). Germline V gene data show CDR1 as SGHTA and CDR2 as FQGNSA. CDR3 length equals 17 residues. Trimming took 1 base from V and 2 from J, leaving 12 bases between them. The CDR3: CASSLGSGGAYNSPLHF. DNA of the CDR3: TGTGCCAGCAGCTTAGGTTCCGGGGGCGCCTATAATTCACCCCTCCACTTT.

The CDR3 region has the DNA TGTGCCAGCAGTGAGGGCCCCACCTATGGCTACACCTTC. Its protein product is CASSEGPTYGYTF. The V call is TRBV2, the J call TRBJ1-2; D gene unclear. V lost 3 bases and J 4 bases, leaving 9 bases between the germline ends. This CDR3 comprises 13 residues. Germline loops: CDR1 SNHLY, CDR2 FYNNEI.

This clone was counted a single time. The chain uses TRBV19 and TRBJ2-5; 10 nucleotides agree with TRBD1. CDR3 length: 14 amino acids. Germline V gene lookup returns CDR1 LNHDA and CDR2 SQIVND (reference sequence). V was clipped by 4 bases and J by 2 bases; unmatched bases: 1. The CDR3 sequence: CASSTDRGQETQYF. CDR3 DNA sequence: TGTGCCAGTAGTACGGACAGGGGGCAAGAGACCCAGTACTTC.

In this sample, this clone turned up once. This chain joins TRBV7-9 and TRBJ2-1, with D perhaps TRBD1 (6 bases). The CDR3 is made up of 16 amino acids. The germline V and J ends were trimmed by 5 bases and 3 bases, with 17 bases remaining between them. Per the germline V gene, CDR1 is SEHNR and CDR2 is FQNEAQ (reference sequence). The CDR3 loop reads CASSGKRDRNYNEQFF. In nucleotides, the CDR3 is TGTGCCAGCAGCGGTAAAAGAGACAGGAACTACAATGAGCAGTTCTTC. The variable domain in full, completed from reference TRBV7-9 and TRBJ2-1, reads DTGVSQNPRHKITKRGQNVTFRCDPISEHNRLYWYRQTLGQGPEFLTYFQNEAQLEKSRLLSDRFSAERPKGSFSTLEIQRTEQGDSAMYLCASSGKRDRNYNEQFFGPGTRLTVL.

The genes are TRBV7-2 and TRBJ1-2; unclear D gene. Germline V gives CDR1 SGHTA, CDR2 FQGNSA. The CDR3 is made up of 12 amino acids. The V end lost 0 bases, the J end lost 9 bases, and 8 bases lay between the germline ends. The CDR3 loop reads CASSLAIMSYTF. DNA for the CDR3: TGTGCCAGCAGCTTAGCCATCATGAGCTACACCTTC. Together with reference TRBV7-2 and TRBJ1-2, the CDR3 gives the full variable domain: GAGVSQSPSNKVTEKGKDVELRCDPISGHTALYWYRQSLGQGLEFLIYFQGNSAPDKSGLPSDRFSAERTGGSVSTLTIQRTQQEDSAVYLCASSLAIMSYTFGSGTRLTVV.

The J gene is TRBJ2-1, the V gene TRBV7-9, with D perhaps given as TRBD1 or TRBD2 (5 bases each). The V end was cut by 3 bases, the J end by 5 bases, with 17 bases between. Germline V lookup: CDR1 SEHNR, CDR2 FQNEAQ (reference sequence). CDR3 length equals 16 residues. CDR3 nucleotides: TGTGCCAGCAGCTTGTTCGGGGCCCGCTTCCACAATGAGCAGTTCTTC. Protein sequence: CASSLFGARFHNEQFF.